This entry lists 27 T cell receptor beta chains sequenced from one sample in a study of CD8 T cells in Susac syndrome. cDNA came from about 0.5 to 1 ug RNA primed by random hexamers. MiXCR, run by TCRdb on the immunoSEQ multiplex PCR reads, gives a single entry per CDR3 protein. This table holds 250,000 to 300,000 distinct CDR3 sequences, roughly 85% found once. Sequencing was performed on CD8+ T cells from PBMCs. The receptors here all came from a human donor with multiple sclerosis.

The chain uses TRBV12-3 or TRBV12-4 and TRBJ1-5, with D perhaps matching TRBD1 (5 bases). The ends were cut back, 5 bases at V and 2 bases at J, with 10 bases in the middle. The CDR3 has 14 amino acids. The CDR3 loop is CASSRQLGNQPQHF. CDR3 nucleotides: TGTGCCAGCAGTAGACAGTTAGGCAATCAGCCCCAGCATTTT.

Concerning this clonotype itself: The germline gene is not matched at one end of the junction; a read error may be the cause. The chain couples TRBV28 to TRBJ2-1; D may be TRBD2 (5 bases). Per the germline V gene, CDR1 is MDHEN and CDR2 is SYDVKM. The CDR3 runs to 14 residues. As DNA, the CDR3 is TGTGCCAGCAGTTCCCGTCTAGCTCGCAATGAGCAGTCCTTC. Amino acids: CASSSRLARNEQSF.

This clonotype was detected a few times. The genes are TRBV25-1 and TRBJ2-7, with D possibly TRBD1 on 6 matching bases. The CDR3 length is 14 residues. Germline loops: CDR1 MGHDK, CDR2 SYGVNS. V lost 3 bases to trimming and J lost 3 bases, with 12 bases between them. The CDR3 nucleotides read TGTGCCAGCAGTGACCTAGGGGACAACTACGAGCAGTACTTC. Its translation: CASSDLGDNYEQYF.

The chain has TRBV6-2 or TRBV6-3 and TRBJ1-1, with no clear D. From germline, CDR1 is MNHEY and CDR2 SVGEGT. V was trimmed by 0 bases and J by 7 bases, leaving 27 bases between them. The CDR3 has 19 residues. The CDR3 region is CASSYSADQYGRRTGEAFF. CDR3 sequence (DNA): TGTGCCAGCAGTTACTCGGCAGACCAGTATGGCCGACGAACGGGTGAAGCTTTCTTT.

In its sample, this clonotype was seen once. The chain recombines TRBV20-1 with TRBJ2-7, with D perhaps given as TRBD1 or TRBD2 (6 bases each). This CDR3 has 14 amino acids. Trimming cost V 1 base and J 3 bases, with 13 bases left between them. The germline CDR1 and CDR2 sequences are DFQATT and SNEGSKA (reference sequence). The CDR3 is CSARGWGDNYEQYF. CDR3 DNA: TGCAGTGCTAGAGGATGGGGGGACAACTACGAGCAGTACTTC.

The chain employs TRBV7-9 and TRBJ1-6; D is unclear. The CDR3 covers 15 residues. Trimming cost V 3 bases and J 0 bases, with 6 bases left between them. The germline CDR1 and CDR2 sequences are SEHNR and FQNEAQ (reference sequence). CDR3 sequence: CASSLASSYNSPLHF. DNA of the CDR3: TGTGCCAGCAGCTTGGCGAGCTCCTATAATTCACCCCTCCACTTT.

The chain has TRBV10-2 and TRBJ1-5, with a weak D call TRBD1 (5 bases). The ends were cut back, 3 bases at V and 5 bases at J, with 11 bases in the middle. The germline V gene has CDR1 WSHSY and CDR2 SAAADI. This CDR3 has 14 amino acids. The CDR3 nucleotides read TGCGCCAGCAGTGAAGACAGCGATCATCAGCCCCAGCATTTT. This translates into CASSEDSDHQPQHF.

This chain's CDR3 is CSAAEWGGLAGHSDTQYF. CDR3 DNA sequence: TGCAGTGCTGCGGAGTGGGGTGGTCTAGCGGGACACTCAGATACGCAGTATTTT. This chain joins TRBV20-1 and TRBJ2-3; 9 nucleotides match TRBD2. The CDR3 spans 18 residues. V lost 5 bases, J lost 4 bases, and 19 bases stayed unmatched. Germline V gene lookup returns CDR1 DFQATT and CDR2 SNEGSKA (reference sequence).

The CDR3 nucleotides are TGTGCCAGTAAGGGGGAAGGAACGCAATCTTACAATGAGCAGTTCTTC. This sequence encodes CASKGEGTQSYNEQFF. This sequence joins TRBV19 and TRBJ2-1, with TRBD1 as a possible D gene (6 bases). Trimming removed 7 bases at V and 4 bases at J, with 20 bases between. Looked up from germline, CDR1 is LNHDA and CDR2 is SQIVND (reference sequence). The CDR3 has 16 amino acids.

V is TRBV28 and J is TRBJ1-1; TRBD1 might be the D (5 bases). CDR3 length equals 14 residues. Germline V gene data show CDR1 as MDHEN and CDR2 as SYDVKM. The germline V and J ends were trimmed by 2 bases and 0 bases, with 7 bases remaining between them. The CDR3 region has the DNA TGTGCCAGCAGTTTACACAGGATGAACACTGAAGCTTTCTTT. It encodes CASSLHRMNTEAFF.

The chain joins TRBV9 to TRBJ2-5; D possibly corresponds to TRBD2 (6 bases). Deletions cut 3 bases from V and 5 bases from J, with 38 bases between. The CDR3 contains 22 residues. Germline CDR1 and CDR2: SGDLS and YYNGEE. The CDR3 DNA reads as TGTGCCAGCAGCGCTAAGATAGGGCGGGACGTCTTTTATTCCCCCAGTCGGGAGACCCAGTACTTC. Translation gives CASSAKIGRDVFYSPSRETQYF.

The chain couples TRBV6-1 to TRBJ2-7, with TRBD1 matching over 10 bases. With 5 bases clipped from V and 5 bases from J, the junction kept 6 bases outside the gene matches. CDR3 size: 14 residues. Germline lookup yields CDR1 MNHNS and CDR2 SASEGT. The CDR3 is CASSTGTGAHEQYF. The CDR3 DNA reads TGTGCCAGCAGTACCGGGACAGGGGCCCACGAGCAGTACTTC.

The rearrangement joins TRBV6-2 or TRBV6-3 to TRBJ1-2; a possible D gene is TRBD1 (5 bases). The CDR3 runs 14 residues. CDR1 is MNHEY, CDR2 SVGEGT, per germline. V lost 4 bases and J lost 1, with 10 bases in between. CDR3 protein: CASSSVGRNYGYTF. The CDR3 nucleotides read TGTGCCAGCAGTTCGGTGGGGCGTAACTATGGCTACACCTTC.

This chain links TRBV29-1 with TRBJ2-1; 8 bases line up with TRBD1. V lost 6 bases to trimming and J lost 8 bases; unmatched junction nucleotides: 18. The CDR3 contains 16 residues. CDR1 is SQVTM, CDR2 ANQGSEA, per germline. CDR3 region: CSVRGERTGPSHEQFF. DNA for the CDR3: TGCAGCGTAAGGGGGGAACGGACAGGGCCTAGCCATGAGCAGTTCTTC.

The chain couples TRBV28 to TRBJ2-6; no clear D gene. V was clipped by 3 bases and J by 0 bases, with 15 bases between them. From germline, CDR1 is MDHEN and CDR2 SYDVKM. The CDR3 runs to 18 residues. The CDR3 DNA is TGTGCCAGCAGTTTTCAGCATCCCGAGAACTCTGGGGCCAACGTCCTGACTTTC. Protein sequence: CASSFQHPENSGANVLTF.

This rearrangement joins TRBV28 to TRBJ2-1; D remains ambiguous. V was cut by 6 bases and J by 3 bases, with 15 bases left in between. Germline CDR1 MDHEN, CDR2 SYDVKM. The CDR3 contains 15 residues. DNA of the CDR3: TGTGCCAGCAGCCTGGACCCATTAGACTACAATGAGCAGTTCTTC. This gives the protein CASSLDPLDYNEQFF.

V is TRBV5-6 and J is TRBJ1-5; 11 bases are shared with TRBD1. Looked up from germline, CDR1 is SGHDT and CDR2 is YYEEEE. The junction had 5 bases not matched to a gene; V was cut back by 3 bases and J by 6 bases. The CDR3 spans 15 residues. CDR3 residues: CASSYGQGASQPQHF. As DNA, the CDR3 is TGTGCCAGCAGCTACGGACAGGGGGCTTCTCAGCCCCAGCATTTT.

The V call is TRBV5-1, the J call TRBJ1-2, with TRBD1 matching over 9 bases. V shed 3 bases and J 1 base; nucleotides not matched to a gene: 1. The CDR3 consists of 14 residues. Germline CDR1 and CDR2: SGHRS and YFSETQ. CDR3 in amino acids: CASSWGQGNYGYTF. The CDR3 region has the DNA TGCGCCAGCAGCTGGGGACAGGGTAACTATGGCTACACCTTC.

CDR3 residues: CASSDPGLAGEFPGQFF. CDR3 coding DNA: TGTGCCAGCAGTGACCCCGGACTAGCGGGAGAGTTCCCTGGGCAGTTCTTC. V and J are TRBV2 and TRBJ2-1; 13 bases fit TRBD2. The CDR3 sequence is 17 residues long. The germline gives CDR1 SNHLY, CDR2 FYNNEI. After removal of 3 bases from V and 12 bases from J, the junction contained 14 bases not matched to a gene.

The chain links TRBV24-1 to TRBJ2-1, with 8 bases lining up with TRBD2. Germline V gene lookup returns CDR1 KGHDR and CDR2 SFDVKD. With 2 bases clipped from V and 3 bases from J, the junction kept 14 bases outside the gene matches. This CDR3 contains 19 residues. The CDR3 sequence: CATSDSGLAGVGLYNEQFF. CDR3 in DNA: TGTGCCACCAGTGATTCCGGGCTAGCGGGTGTAGGACTCTACAATGAGCAGTTCTTC.

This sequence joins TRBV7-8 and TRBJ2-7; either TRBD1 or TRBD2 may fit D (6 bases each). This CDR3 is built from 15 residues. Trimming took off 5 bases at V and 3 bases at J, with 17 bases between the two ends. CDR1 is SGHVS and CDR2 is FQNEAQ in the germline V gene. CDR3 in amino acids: CASSPPEGGFYEQYF. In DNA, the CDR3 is TGTGCCAGCAGCCCACCCGAGGGGGGCTTCTACGAGCAGTACTTC.

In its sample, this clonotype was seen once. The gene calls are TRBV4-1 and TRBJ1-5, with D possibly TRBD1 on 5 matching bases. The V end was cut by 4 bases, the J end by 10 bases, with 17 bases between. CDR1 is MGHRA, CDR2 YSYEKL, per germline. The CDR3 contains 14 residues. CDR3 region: CASSPHGALNPQHF. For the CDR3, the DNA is TGCGCCAGCAGCCCCCACGGGGCCTTAAACCCCCAGCATTTT.

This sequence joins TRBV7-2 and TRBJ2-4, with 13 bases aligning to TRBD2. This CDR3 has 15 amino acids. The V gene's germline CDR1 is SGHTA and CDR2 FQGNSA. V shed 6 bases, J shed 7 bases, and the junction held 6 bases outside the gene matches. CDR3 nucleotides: TGTGCCAGCAGTTGGACTAGCGGGAGTGGCAACATTCAGTACTTC. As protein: CASSWTSGSGNIQYF.

The CDR3 loop reads CATSRDWGQLLGFSYEQYF. In nucleotides, the CDR3 is TGTGCCACCAGCAGAGATTGGGGGCAGCTGCTGGGTTTTTCCTACGAGCAGTACTTC. The V and J genes are TRBV15 and TRBJ2-7; TRBD1 is a possible D gene (6 bases). Germline CDR1 is LNHNV and CDR2 is YYDKDF (reference sequence). The CDR3 has 19 residues. V lost 0 bases to trimming and J lost 1 base, with 22 bases between them.

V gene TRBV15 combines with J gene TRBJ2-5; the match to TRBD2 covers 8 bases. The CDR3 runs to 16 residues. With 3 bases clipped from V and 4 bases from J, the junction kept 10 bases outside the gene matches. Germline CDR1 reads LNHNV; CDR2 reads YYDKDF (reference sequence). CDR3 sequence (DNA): TGTGCCACCAGCAGTTTGACTAGCGCAAAAGGAGAGACCCAGTACTTC. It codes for CATSSLTSAKGETQYF.

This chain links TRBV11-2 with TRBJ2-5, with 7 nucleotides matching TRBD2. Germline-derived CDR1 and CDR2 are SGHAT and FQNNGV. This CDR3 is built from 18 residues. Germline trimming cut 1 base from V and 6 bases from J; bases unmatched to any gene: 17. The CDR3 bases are TGTGCCAGCAGCTTAGGTCAGCTGGATTGGCGGGAGTCGAAGACCCAGTACTTC. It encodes CASSLGQLDWRESKTQYF.

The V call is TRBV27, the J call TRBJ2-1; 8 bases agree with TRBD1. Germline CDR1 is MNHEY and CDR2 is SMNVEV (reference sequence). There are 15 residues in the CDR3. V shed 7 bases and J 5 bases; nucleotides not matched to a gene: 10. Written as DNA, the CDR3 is TGTGCCAGCACCCTCGTTCAGGGGGCCCACAATGAGCAGTTCTTC. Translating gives CASTLVQGAHNEQFF.